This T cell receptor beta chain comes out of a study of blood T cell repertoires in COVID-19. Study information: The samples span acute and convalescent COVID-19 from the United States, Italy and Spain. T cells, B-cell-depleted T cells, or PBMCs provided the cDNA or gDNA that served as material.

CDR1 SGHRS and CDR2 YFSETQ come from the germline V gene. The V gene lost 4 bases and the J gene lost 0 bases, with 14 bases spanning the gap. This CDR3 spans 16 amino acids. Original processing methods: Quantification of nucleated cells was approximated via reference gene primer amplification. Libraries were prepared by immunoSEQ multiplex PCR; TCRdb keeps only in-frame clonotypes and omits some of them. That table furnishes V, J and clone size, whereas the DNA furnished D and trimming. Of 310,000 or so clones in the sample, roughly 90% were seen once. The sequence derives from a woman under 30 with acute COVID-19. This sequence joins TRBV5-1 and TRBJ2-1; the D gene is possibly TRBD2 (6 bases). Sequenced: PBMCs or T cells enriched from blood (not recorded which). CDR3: CASSPPRRDSYNEQFF. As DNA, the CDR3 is TGCGCCAGCAGCCCCCCCAGGCGGGACTCCTACAATGAGCAGTTCTTC.